This T cell receptor (beta chain) is drawn from a study of T cell responses to AZD1222 COVID-19 vaccine. Findings of the study overall: Nearly half of spike-specific TCRs reportedly target variant regions that are unmutated in the B.1.351 and B.1.1.7 variants.

With regard to this clone: Antigen specificity is unknown.

Sequencing used immunoSEQ multiplex PCR; TCRdb keeps in-frame clones, though not all of them. Found here are 90,000 to 120,000 clones, about nine tenths of them singletons; the top ten hold roughly 5.6%. V was pared by 3 bases and J by 7 bases, with 13 bases between. The germline gives CDR1 MDHEN, CDR2 SYDVKM. The CDR3 contains 14 residues. This clonotype originated in an adult who received the AZD1222 COVID-19 vaccine. The V and J genes are TRBV28 and TRBJ1-5; D is unclear. Specimen: peripheral blood, collected 28 days after the second AZD1222 dose. The CDR3 coding sequence is TGTGCCAGCAGTTTGACACGCGCGAACCAGCCCCAGCATTTT. It translates to CASSLTRANQPQHF.